The sequence of this T cell receptor beta chain was determined in a study of control samples from healthy donors and cancer patients. V trimming: 3 bases; J trimming: 0 bases; junction bases outside the gene matches: 21. The CDR3 has 22 residues. Per germline, CDR1 LGHNT and CDR2 FRNRAP. Method: immunoSEQ multiplex PCR; TCRdb's copy keeps in-frame clones and lacks some. The sample has tens of thousands of clones; more than 90% are singletons. The rearrangement joins TRBV12-5 to TRBJ1-4, with TRBD1 identical over 8 bases. The TCR sequence derives from a man aged 30-40 years with colorectal cancer. Sequencing was carried out using PBMCs. The CDR3, as DNA: TGTGCTAGTGGTTTAGGGCAGGGGGCGGAACTAGAAGTGATTACAACTAATGAAAAACTGTTTTTT. The encoded protein is CASGLGQGAELEVITTNEKLFF.